This T cell receptor (beta chain) originates from a study of blood T cell repertoires in COVID-19. Under the authors' procedure: Estimation of nucleated cell counts relied on the amplification of reference gene primers. Some clones are missing from TCRdb's copy, which holds only in-frame ones; the method was immunoSEQ multiplex PCR. V, J and clone size are those of that table, while D and trimming were read from the DNA. The sample includes about 100,000 clones, approximately 92% of them seen just once. This clone was detected once. Germline V gene data show CDR1 as SGHDT and CDR2 as YYEEEE. CDR3 length: 14 amino acids. Trimming cost V 2 bases and J 0 bases, with 9 bases left between them.

V usage is TRBV5-6 and J usage is TRBJ2-7, with a possible D match to TRBD1 (6 bases). This receptor was taken from a man aged 45-60 years with active COVID-19. The sample was peripheral blood. The CDR3 region is CASSFTGNSYEQYF. The CDR3 DNA reads as TGTGCCAGCAGCTTTACAGGGAACTCCTACGAGCAGTACTTC.